The 3 T cell receptor beta chains in this list originate from one sample, sequenced in a study of T cells in Graves' hyperthyroidism and ophthalmopathy (dated by TCRdb to about 2019). Library method: multiplex PCR. Instrument used: Illumina HiSeq 2000. TCR beta CDR3 regions were amplified from RNA transcripts. A first-round RT-PCR of the TCR CDR3 used the HTBI primer set with the Qiagen OneStep RT-PCR kit. TCRdb reanalyzed the raw reads on its own, using fastp at Q25 for trimming and MiXCR for clone calling, and kept in-frame beta chains. A single entry per CDR3 protein holds the most common genes and DNA from its merged rows. The sample table holds 350,000 or so distinct CDR3 sequences, of which 17% were seen once. Almost 35% of the sample is in the top ten clones. The sample was blood. All receptors come from a woman aged 25 to 39 with Graves' hyperthyroidism that later progressed to Graves' ophthalmopathy.

This clonotype was found many times. The rearrangement joins TRBV28 to TRBJ2-3; TRBD2 matches at 12 bases. Germline CDR1 and CDR2: MDHEN and SYDVKM. After removal of 5 bases from V and 2 bases from J, the junction contained 14 bases not matched to a gene. This CDR3 spans 19 amino acids. The DNA of the CDR3 is TGTGCCAGCAGTGCCCGACTAGCGGGGGAGCATACCTTCACAGATACGCAGTATTTT. Translated, it gives CASSARLAGEHTFTDTQYF.

The V and J genes are TRBV19 and TRBJ2-1, with 8 bases matching TRBD1. Germline V gene data show CDR1 as LNHDA and CDR2 as SQIVND (reference sequence). The CDR3 consists of 16 residues. Losses at the gene ends were 5 bases for V and 4 bases for J; bases not matched to a gene: 10. As DNA, the CDR3 is TGTGCCAGTAGTCCGAGCAGGGGGCGAGATTACAATGAGCAGTTCTTC. Translating gives CASSPSRGRDYNEQFF.

This clonotype was found many times. The chain couples TRBV29-1 to TRBJ2-7, with D perhaps TRBD1 (6 bases). This CDR3 region has 15 residues. In germline, CDR1 is SQVTM, CDR2 ANQGSEA. Trimming took 4 bases from V and 2 from J, leaving 18 bases between them. The CDR3 DNA reads TGCAGCGTTGTAGTCATGTCAGGGGACCCCTACGAGCAGTACTTC. It specifies CSVVVMSGDPYEQYF.